These 19 T cell receptor beta chains were all obtained from the same sample, sequenced in a study of T-cell reconstitution after alpha-beta-depleted transplantation in children. A library of TCRbeta sequences, prepared with unique molecular identifiers, was generated. Each CDR3 protein is one row after TCRdb ran MiXCR on the PCR reads. The data hold some 75,000 distinct CDR3 sequences, with 5.5% to 7.5% observed a single time. The material sequenced was PBMCs from the stem cell graft donor, taken from the stem cell graft. The receptors derive from a human donor who donated a stem cell graft to a child with acute lymphoblastic leukemia.

The table lists this clonotype with many counts. The genes are TRBV4-3 and TRBJ2-7; 7 bases are shared with TRBD1. Germline lookup yields CDR1 LGHNA and CDR2 YSLEER. This CDR3 spans 13 amino acids. Trimming took 6 bases from V and 4 from J; bases not matched to a gene: 6. This CDR3 is CASSRGQYYEQYF. The CDR3 DNA reads TGCGCCAGCAGTAGGGGACAGTATTACGAGCAGTACTTC.

At least ten counts were recorded for this clonotype. One end of the junction fails to match germline, which may point to a read error. V gene TRBV6-1 combines with J gene TRBJ2-4; 13 nucleotides line up with TRBD2. CDR3 length: 16 residues. Looked up from germline, CDR1 is MNHNS and CDR2 is SASEGT. The CDR3, as DNA: TGTGCCAGTAGTGCTTCCGGGACTAGCGGGACACATTTTCAGTACTTC. Protein sequence: CASSASGTSGTHFQYF.

This clonotype was observed a handful of times. A junction boundary mismatches the germline segment, possibly from a read error. CDR3 DNA sequence: TGCAGCGTCTTCAGCTCTGGGGCCAACGTCCTCACTTTC. Translating it yields CSVFSSGANVLTF. The chain joins TRBV29-1 to TRBJ2-6, with D perhaps TRBD1 (5 bases). The CDR3 is 13 residues long. In germline, CDR1 is SQVTM, CDR2 ANQGSEA.

This clonotype has just a few counts. The chain joins TRBV10-3 to TRBJ1-2; the D is unclear. Trimming stripped 5 bases from V and 0 bases from J, with 13 bases between. CDR3 size: 15 residues. The germline V gene has CDR1 ENHRY and CDR2 SYGVKD. The CDR3 bases are TGTGCCATCAGTAAGACCCCCGTTACTAACTATGGCTACACCTTC. Translated, it gives CAISKTPVTNYGYTF.

The J gene is TRBJ2-1, the V gene TRBV9; D perhaps matches TRBD1 (6 bases). The CDR3 consists of 16 residues. V shed 3 bases and J shed 6 bases, with 19 bases lying between them. CDR1 is SGDLS and CDR2 is YYNGEE in the germline V gene. CDR3 region: CASSGRYRDTRNEQFF. For the CDR3, the DNA is TGTGCCAGCAGCGGAAGGTACCGGGACACCCGCAATGAGCAGTTCTTC.

This clonotype was seen ten or more times. The rearrangement uses TRBV6-5 and TRBJ2-1, with D maybe TRBD2 (6 bases). The V end lost 5 bases, the J end lost 5 bases, and 13 bases lay between the germline ends. The CDR3 totals 14 residues. CDR1 is MNHEY, CDR2 SVGAGI, per germline. The CDR3 reads CASSIGTPNNEQFF. The CDR3 DNA reads as TGTGCCAGCAGTATCGGGACTCCAAACAATGAGCAGTTCTTC.

This clonotype was counted many times. V is TRBV27 and J is TRBJ2-2; a possible D gene is TRBD2 (5 bases). Trimming cost V 0 bases and J 1 base, with 12 bases left between them. There are 17 residues in the CDR3. CDR1 and CDR2 from the germline V gene are MNHEY and SMNVEV (reference sequence). DNA for the CDR3: TGTGCCAGCAGTTTATCGAAAAGACTAAGGAACACCGGGGAGCTGTTTTTT. It is translated as CASSLSKRLRNTGELFF.

This clonotype was counted many times. The chain combines TRBV28 with TRBJ1-5, with unresolved D. The germline V gene encodes CDR1 MDHEN and CDR2 SYDVKM. The CDR3 is 12 amino acids. V was trimmed by 5 bases and J by 14 bases, leaving 16 bases between them. In DNA form, the CDR3 reads TGTGCCAGCAGTACCTCCGGATACTTTAAGCATTTT. It translates to CASSTSGYFKHF.

This clonotype has a count of ten or more. The chain links TRBV15 to TRBJ1-1, with D perhaps matching TRBD1 (5 bases). Germline values: CDR1 LNHNV, CDR2 YYDKDF (reference sequence). There are 13 residues in the CDR3. V lost 6 bases and J 5 bases, leaving 13 bases between the germline ends. CDR3: CATRSGRGTEAFF. In DNA, the CDR3 is TGTGCCACCAGAAGCGGGCGGGGGACTGAAGCTTTCTTT.

Many counts were recorded for this clonotype. The gene calls are TRBV10-3 and TRBJ2-1; 8 bases are a match to TRBD2. The V segment lost 3 bases and the J segment 4 bases; nucleotides outside the gene matches: 5. The CDR3 length is 15 residues. Germline-derived CDR1 and CDR2 are ENHRY and SYGVKD. The CDR3 is CAISDSGGVYNEQFF. DNA of the CDR3: TGTGCCATCAGTGACTCCGGGGGGGTTTACAATGAGCAGTTCTTC.

This clonotype came up many times. The chain recombines TRBV4-2 with TRBJ2-2; D is perhaps TRBD2 (7 bases). The CDR3 totals 17 residues. CDR1 and CDR2 from the germline V gene are LGHNA and YNFKEQ. Trimming pared 0 bases from V and 4 bases from J, leaving 15 bases between. The CDR3: CASSQDGEGGITGELFF. The DNA of the CDR3 is TGTGCCAGCAGCCAAGATGGGGAGGGGGGAATCACCGGGGAGCTGTTTTTT.

This clonotype showed up many times. This sequence joins TRBV29-1 and TRBJ2-4; 11 nucleotides agree with TRBD1. J gave up 6 bases and V 7 bases, and 11 bases lay outside the gene matches. The CDR3 consists of 15 residues. Per germline, CDR1 SQVTM and CDR2 ANQGSEA. The CDR3 region is CSALRTGGNRNIQYF. CDR3 sequence (DNA): TGCAGCGCTTTACGGACAGGGGGCAATAGAAACATTCAGTACTTC.

The table lists this clonotype with many counts. This chain uses TRBV7-9 with TRBJ2-5, with 9 bases aligning to TRBD2. Germline loops: CDR1 SEHNR, CDR2 FQNEAQ (reference sequence). The ends lost 0 bases at V and 5 bases at J; junction bases unmatched: 4. This CDR3 has 15 amino acids. The DNA of the CDR3 is TGTGCCAGCAGCTTAGCGGCTAGCGGGGAGGAGACCCAGTACTTC. This gives the protein CASSLAASGEETQYF. Full variable domain (missing parts from reference TRBV7-9 and TRBJ2-5): DTGVSQNPRHKITKRGQNVTFRCDPISEHNRLYWYRQTLGQGPEFLTYFQNEAQLEKSRLLSDRFSAERPKGSFSTLEIQRTEQGDSAMYLCASSLAASGEETQYFGPGTRLLVL.

Many counts were recorded for this clonotype. The chain joins TRBV7-8 to TRBJ2-7; perhaps TRBD1 as D (8 bases). This CDR3 contains 18 residues. With 0 bases removed from V and 6 bases from J, the gap between germline ends came to 24 bases. Looked up from germline, CDR1 is SGHVS and CDR2 is FQNEAQ. Here the CDR3 reads CASSLAWGGGETGAEQYF. The CDR3 DNA follows: TGTGCCAGCAGCTTAGCGTGGGGGGGCGGGGAGACAGGGGCCGAGCAGTACTTC.

The rearrangement joins TRBV6-6 to TRBJ2-7; D perhaps matches TRBD2 (7 bases). V lost 9 bases and J lost 2, with 23 bases in between. CDR3 length: 16 residues. Germline V gene lookup returns CDR1 MNHNY and CDR2 SVGAGI (reference sequence). The CDR3 DNA reads as TGTGCCAGTTCGCCTTCTACTACAGGGAGGGCCTACGAGCAGTACTTC. Its protein product is CASSPSTTGRAYEQYF.

This clonotype has more than one count but fewer than ten. The V call is TRBV5-5, the J call TRBJ2-2; no firm D call. The CDR3 is 13 amino acids. Per germline, CDR1 SGHKS and CDR2 YYEKEE (reference sequence). Deletions cut 6 bases from V and 4 bases from J, with 10 bases between. This CDR3 is CASILDVTGELFF. CDR3 DNA sequence: TGTGCCAGCATACTGGATGTCACCGGGGAGCTGTTTTTT. Filled out from reference TRBV5-5 and TRBJ2-2, the complete variable domain reads DAGVTQSPTHLIKTRGQQVTLRCSPISGHKSVSWYQQVLGQGPQFIFQYYEKEERGRGNFPDRFSARQFPNYSSELNVNALLLGDSALYLCASILDVTGELFFGEGSRLTVL.

This clonotype appeared many times. The junction departs from the called germline gene at one end, perhaps through a read error. The rearrangement links TRBV20-1 to TRBJ1-2; D possibly corresponds to TRBD1 (6 bases). The germline gives CDR1 DFQATT, CDR2 SNEGSKA (reference sequence). The CDR3 is 14 residues long. The CDR3, as DNA: TGCAGTGCTAGCTGGGGGGCGGCTAACTATGGTTACACCTTC. As protein: CSASWGAANYGYTF.

This clonotype appeared a few times. This chain links TRBV28 with TRBJ2-1; the D gene is possibly TRBD2 (6 bases). Trimming stripped 6 bases from V and 4 bases from J, with 13 bases between. This CDR3 contains 14 residues. Germline V gene lookup returns CDR1 MDHEN and CDR2 SYDVKM. Written as DNA, the CDR3 is TGTGCCAGCAGGGGGGGAGGCGGGTACAATGAGCAGTTCTTC. It yields the protein CASRGGGGYNEQFF.

This clonotype occurred many times. This chain links TRBV27 with TRBJ1-1; D is unresolved. The length of the CDR3 is 13 residues. The V and J ends lost 5 bases and 6 bases respectively, with 13 bases between them. Germline V gene sequence: CDR1 MNHEY, CDR2 SMNVEV (reference sequence). The CDR3, as DNA: TGTGCCAGCAGTCCCTCCGGAAAGGCTGAAGCTTTCTTT. It specifies CASSPSGKAEAFF.